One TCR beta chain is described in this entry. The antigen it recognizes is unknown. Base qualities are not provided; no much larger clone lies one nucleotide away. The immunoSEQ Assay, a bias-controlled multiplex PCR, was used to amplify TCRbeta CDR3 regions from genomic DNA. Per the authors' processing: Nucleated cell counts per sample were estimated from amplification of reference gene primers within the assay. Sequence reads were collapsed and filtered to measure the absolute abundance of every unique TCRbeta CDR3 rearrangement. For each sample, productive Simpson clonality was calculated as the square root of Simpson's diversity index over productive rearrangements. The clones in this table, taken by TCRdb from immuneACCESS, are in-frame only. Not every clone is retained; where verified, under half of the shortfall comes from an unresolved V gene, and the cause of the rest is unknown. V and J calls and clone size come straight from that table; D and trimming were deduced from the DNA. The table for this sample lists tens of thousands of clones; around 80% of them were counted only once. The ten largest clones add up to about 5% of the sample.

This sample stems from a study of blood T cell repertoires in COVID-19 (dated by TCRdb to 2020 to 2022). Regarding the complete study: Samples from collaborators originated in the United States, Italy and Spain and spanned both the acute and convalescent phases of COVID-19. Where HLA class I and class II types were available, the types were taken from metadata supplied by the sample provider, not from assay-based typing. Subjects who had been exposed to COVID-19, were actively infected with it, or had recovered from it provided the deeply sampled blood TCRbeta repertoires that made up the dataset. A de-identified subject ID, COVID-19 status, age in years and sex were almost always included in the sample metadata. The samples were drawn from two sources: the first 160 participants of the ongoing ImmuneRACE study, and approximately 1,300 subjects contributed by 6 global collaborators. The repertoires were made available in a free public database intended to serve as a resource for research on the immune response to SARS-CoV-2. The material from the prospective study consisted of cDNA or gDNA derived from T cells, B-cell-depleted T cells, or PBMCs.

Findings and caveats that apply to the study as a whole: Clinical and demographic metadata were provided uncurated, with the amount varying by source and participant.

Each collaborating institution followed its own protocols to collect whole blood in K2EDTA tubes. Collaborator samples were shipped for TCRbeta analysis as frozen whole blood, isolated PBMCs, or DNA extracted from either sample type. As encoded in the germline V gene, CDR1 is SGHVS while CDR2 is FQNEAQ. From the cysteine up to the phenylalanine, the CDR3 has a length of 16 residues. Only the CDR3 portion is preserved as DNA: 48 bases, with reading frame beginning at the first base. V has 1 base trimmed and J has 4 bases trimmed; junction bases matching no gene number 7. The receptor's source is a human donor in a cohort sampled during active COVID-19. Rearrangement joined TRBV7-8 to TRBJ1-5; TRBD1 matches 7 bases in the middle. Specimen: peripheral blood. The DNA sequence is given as TGTGCCAGCAGCTTAGGACGAACAGGGGAAAATCAGCCCCAGCATTTT. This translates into CASSLGRTGENQPQHF.